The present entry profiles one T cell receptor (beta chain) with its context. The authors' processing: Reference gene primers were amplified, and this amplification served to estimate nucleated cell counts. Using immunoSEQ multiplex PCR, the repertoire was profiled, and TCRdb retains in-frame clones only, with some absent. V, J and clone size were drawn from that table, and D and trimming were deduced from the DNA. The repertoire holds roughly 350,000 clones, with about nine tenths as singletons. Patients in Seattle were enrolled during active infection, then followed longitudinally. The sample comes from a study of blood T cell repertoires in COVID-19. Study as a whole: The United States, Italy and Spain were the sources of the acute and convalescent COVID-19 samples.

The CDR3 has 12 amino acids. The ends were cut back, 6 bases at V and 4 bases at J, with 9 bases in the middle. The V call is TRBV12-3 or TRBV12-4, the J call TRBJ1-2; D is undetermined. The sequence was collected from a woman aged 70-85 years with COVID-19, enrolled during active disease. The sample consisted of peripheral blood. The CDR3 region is CASRRVGYGYTF. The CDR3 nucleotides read TGTGCCAGCAGGAGGGTGGGCTATGGCTACACCTTC.